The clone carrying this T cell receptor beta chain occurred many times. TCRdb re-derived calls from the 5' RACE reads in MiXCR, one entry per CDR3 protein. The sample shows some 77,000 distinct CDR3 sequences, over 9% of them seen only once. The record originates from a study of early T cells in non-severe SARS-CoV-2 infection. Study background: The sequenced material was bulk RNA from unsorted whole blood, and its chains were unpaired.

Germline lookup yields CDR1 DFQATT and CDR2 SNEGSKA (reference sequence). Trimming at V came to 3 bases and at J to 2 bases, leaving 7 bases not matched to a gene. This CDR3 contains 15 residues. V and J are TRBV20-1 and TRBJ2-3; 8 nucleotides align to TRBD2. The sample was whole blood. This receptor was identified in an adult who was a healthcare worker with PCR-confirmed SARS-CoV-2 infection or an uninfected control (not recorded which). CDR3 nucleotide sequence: TGCAGTGCTAGTTGGGTAGCGGGGTCCACAGATACGCAGTATTTT. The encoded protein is CSASWVAGSTDTQYF.